The 10 T cell receptor beta chains presented below share a single source sample, sequenced in a study of regulatory T cells in long-lasting Graves disease. The sample's time point: newly diagnosed GD, antithyroid drugs for less than 3 months. With RNA extracted from PBMCs as input, the TCR library was made. HTBI primers from iRepertoire and Arm-PCR of CDR3 regions yielded the TCR beta libraries. Via MiXCR, TCRdb re-called the multiplex PCR reads, giving one row per CDR3 protein. The sample lists approximately 470,000 distinct CDR3 sequences; about 17% were seen once. A further study also used this sample, focusing on T cells in Graves' hyperthyroidism and ophthalmopathy.

Sequencing was performed on peripheral blood mononuclear cells (PBMCs), taken at new diagnosis, from a patient treated with antithyroid drugs. These receptors all stem from a man aged 40-49 years with Graves disease.

This clonotype showed up many times. The rearrangement joins TRBV20-1 to TRBJ2-7; 9 bases agree with TRBD1. The CDR3 length is 13 residues. The germline gives CDR1 DFQATT, CDR2 SNEGSKA (reference sequence). The CDR3 is CSVGRDRVYEQYF. The CDR3 nucleotides read TGCAGCGTCGGTCGGGACAGGGTATACGAGCAGTACTTC.

This clonotype was recorded many times. The chain employs TRBV12-3 or TRBV12-4 and TRBJ2-3; the D gene could be TRBD1 or TRBD2 (7 bases each). The J call is in doubt because the DNA end fits TRBJ2-7 better. The CDR3 runs 14 residues. CDR3 DNA: TGTGCCAGCAGCAAGCAGGGGGGGAGCTACGAGCAGTACTTC. It encodes CASSKQGGSYEQYF.

V is TRBV4-2 and J is TRBJ2-7; no clear D. This CDR3 region has 14 residues. The germline gives CDR1 LGHNA, CDR2 YNFKEQ. V lost 1 base, J lost 0 bases, and 7 bases lay in between. The CDR3 region has the DNA TGTGCCAGCAGCCAAGGAATGTTCTCCTACGAGCAGTACTTC. Protein: CASSQGMFSYEQYF.

This clonotype showed up just a few times. The chain links TRBV4-1 to TRBJ2-7; no definite D call. CDR3 size: 15 residues. V gave up 4 bases and J gave up 3 bases, with 16 bases separating them. CDR1 is MGHRA and CDR2 is YSYEKL in the germline V gene. As DNA, the CDR3 is TGCGCCAGCAGCCCGATGGTTGGAGCGATCTACGAGCAGTACTTC. It encodes CASSPMVGAIYEQYF.

This rearrangement joins TRBV20-1 to TRBJ2-1; D is unresolved. The V end was cut by 0 bases, the J end by 6 bases, with 3 bases between. Germline V gene lookup returns CDR1 DFQATT and CDR2 SNEGSKA (reference sequence). The CDR3 is 11 residues long. CDR3 in DNA: TGCAGTGCTAGAGAATCCAATGAGCAGTTCTTC. This translates into CSARESNEQFF.

This chain uses TRBV6-1 with TRBJ2-1; TRBD2 matches at 11 bases. Germline V gene data show CDR1 as MNHNS and CDR2 as SASEGT. V trimming: 8 bases; J trimming: 7 bases; junction bases outside the gene matches: 10. The CDR3 runs 15 residues. CDR3 bases: TGTGCCAGCCGATCCGGGACTAGCGGAAAAAATGAGCAGTTCTTC. Its translation is CASRSGTSGKNEQFF.

In its sample, this clonotype was seen many times. CDR3 in amino acids: CASRISGLQETQYF. DNA for the CDR3: TGTGCCAGCAGGATTAGCGGGCTCCAAGAGACCCAGTACTTC. The chain uses TRBV6-1 and TRBJ2-5, with 7 bases matching TRBD2. Germline assignment: CDR1 MNHNS and CDR2 SASEGT. V dropped 6 bases and J dropped 1; count of bases not matched to a gene: 5. The CDR3 covers 14 residues.

This clonotype showed up just a few times. V and J are TRBV25-1 and TRBJ2-1; a weak D match, TRBD1 (5 bases). CDR1 is MGHDK and CDR2 is SYGVNS in the germline V gene. The CDR3 loop spans 17 amino acids. The V end was cut by 3 bases, the J end by 1 base, with 16 bases between. The CDR3 here is CASSDYPRAPSYNEQFF. In DNA, the CDR3 is TGTGCCAGCAGTGATTACCCCAGGGCCCCTTCCTACAATGAGCAGTTCTTC.

This clonotype has ten or more counts. The gene calls are TRBV4-1 and TRBJ2-1; 7 nucleotides agree with TRBD2. The CDR3 extends over 16 amino acids. With V trimmed by 4 bases and J by 1 base, 7 bases remained unmatched. Germline lookup yields CDR1 MGHRA and CDR2 YSYEKL. CDR3 sequence reads: CASSLSSGSSYNEQFF. The CDR3 coding sequence is TGCGCCAGCAGCCTTTCTAGCGGTTCTTCCTACAATGAGCAGTTCTTC.

This clonotype was seen at least ten times. The chain employs TRBV28 and TRBJ2-5; tentatively, D is TRBD1 (5 bases). V lost 3 bases, J lost 0 bases, and 11 bases lay in between. The V gene's germline CDR1 is MDHEN and CDR2 SYDVKM. This CDR3 region has 15 residues. DNA of the CDR3: TGTGCCAGCAGTTTTGGGGCCACGTACCAAGAGACCCAGTACTTC. Encoded protein: CASSFGATYQETQYF.